This TCR beta chain was retrieved from a study of response to subunit inactivated influenza vaccine. MiXCR, applied by TCRdb to the RT-PCR reads, yields one record per CDR3 protein. This sample has some 480,000 distinct CDR3 sequences, with roughly 9.7% found just once. This clonotype was recorded at least ten times. Trimming at V came to 5 bases and at J to 5 bases, leaving 19 bases not matched to a gene. The CDR3 spans 19 residues. CDR1 and CDR2 (germline): KGHDR, SFDVKD. Source: PBMCs from blood, taken 35 to 45 days after vaccination. The rearrangement links TRBV24-1 to TRBJ2-3; 9 positions match TRBD2. The sequence came from a man over 45 who received an inactivated influenza vaccine. CDR3 protein: CATSGRGTSFLKGGDTQYF. CDR3 sequence (DNA): TGTGCCACCAGTGGAAGAGGGACTAGCTTTTTGAAGGGGGGAGATACGCAGTATTTT.